This is a list of T cell receptor beta chains from one sample in a study of T cell repertoires in cytomegalovirus infection. Their antigen targets remain unknown. MiXCR, run by TCRdb on the reads, gives a single entry per CDR3 protein. The data hold about 890,000 distinct CDR3 sequences, with approximately 30% observed a single time. The specimen comprised cultured CD8+ T cells from PBMCs, sampled from culture after CMV antigen stimulation. These receptors were obtained from a human donor in good health (CMV status not recorded). Some clones in this sample may be carry-over from other donors' samples. The CDR3 runs from the conserved cysteine through the conserved F or W. The D gene is left open where the match is weak. For some rows the clone size is stated as once, few or many, or as a class when expanded; others skip it.

NA NA TRBJ2-1 TRBV7-6 TGTGCCAGCAGCGACGCAGGGTATGAGCAGTTCTTC CASSDAGYEQFF
few NA TRBJ1-1 TRBV19 TGTGCCAGTTTAGCCCGGGACTGGGGCACTGAAGCTTTCTTT CASLARDWGTEAFF
few NA TRBJ1-4 TRBV4-2 TGTGCCAGCAGCCAAGTTCAGGGGTACAGTGGCGAAAAACTGTTTTTT CASSQVQGYSGEKLFF
many TRBD2 TRBJ2-3 TRBV7-8 TGTGCCAGCAGCGGGGAGCGGGGATACAGCACAGATACGCAGTATTTT CASSGERGYSTDTQYF
NA NA TRBJ1-2 TRBV19 TGTGCCAGTAGTATCAGCGGAGCCTCTGGCTACACCTTC CASSISGASGYTF
NA NA TRBJ1-6 TRBV7-9 TGTGCCAGCAGCTCCCGAGGGCCCCTCCACTTT CASSSRGPLHF
few NA TRBJ2-1 TRBV7-9 TGTGCCAGCTCCGGGAACAATGAGCAGTTCTTC CASSGNNEQFF
few NA TRBJ2-7 TRBV7-9 TGTGCCAGCAGCTTAGGCGGGGAACTAGCCTACGAGCAGTACTTC CASSLGGELAYEQYF
NA NA TRBJ2-1 TRBV24-1 TGTGCCACCAGTACTAGATCCCACCAACATTACAATGAGCAGTTCTTC CATSTRSHQHYNEQFF
NA NA TRBJ2-3 TRBV4-3 TGCGCCAGCACCGAAGGGCGGGGTAGCACAGATACGCAGTATTTT CASTEGRGSTDTQYF
many TRBD1 TRBJ1-6 TRBV7-2 TGTGCCAGCAGCTTAGCAGGGACAGGGGTTTCACCCCTCCACTTT CASSLAGTGVSPLHF
NA TRBD2 TRBJ2-7 TRBV6-1 TGTGCCAGCAGTGTCGAGGAGCTAGCGGGGAACTCCTACGAGCAGTACTTC CASSVEELAGNSYEQYF
few NA TRBJ2-6 TRBV9 TGTGCCAGCAAGGGCCGGGACGGCGTCTCTGGGGCCAACGTCCTGACTTTC CASKGRDGVSGANVLTF
NA TRBD1 TRBJ2-7 TRBV19 TGTGCCAGTAGCATCGAGTCCTCCGGGACAGGGGACCACATTTCCTACGAGCAGTACTTC CASSIESSGTGDHISYEQYF
NA TRBD1 TRBJ1-2 TRBV19 TGTGCCAGTACTTATGGACAGGAGGGCTACACCTTC CASTYGQEGYTF
few NA TRBJ2-3 TRBV12-3/TRBV12-4 TGTGCCAGCAGTTTAGCCCACACAGATACGCAGTATTTT CASSLAHTDTQYF
NA NA TRBJ2-1 TRBV2 TGTGTCAGCACCATCAATGAGCAGTTCTTC CVSTINEQFF
many NA TRBJ1-1 TRBV6-5 TGTGCCAGCAGTTACGAACAGGGCCGCACTGAAGCTTTCTTT CASSYEQGRTEAFF
NA NA TRBJ2-1 TRBV28 TGTGCCAGCAGTCTAAGGTGGGGGGGCAGAGATGAGCAGTTCTTC CASSLRWGGRDEQFF
NA TRBD2 TRBJ2-6 TRBV15 TGTGCCACCAGCAGAGAGGGCCGCCTAGCGGGGGGGACCAGCTCTGGGGCCAACGTCCTGACTTTC CATSREGRLAGGTSSGANVLTF
NA TRBD2 TRBJ2-5 TRBV6-5 TGTGCCAGCAGTTACTTAGCGGGGGCGAATCAAGAGACCCAGTACTTC CASSYLAGANQETQYF
NA TRBD2 TRBJ2-3 TRBV15 TGTGCCACCAGCAGAGGGGCTAGCGGGGACGGGGAAGATACGCAGTATTTT CATSRGASGDGEDTQYF
NA TRBD1 TRBJ2-2 TRBV5-6 TGTGCCAGCAGCAACCGGGACAGGGGGAGCACCGGGGAGCTGTTTTTT CASSNRDRGSTGELFF
many NA TRBJ1-1 TRBV7-8 TGTGCCAGCAGCTTAGATCTTTCCCGGACGGGGAACACTGAAGCTTTCTTT CASSLDLSRTGNTEAFF
NA TRBD1 TRBJ1-2 TRBV10-3 TGTGCCATCAGTGTCCTTCCCGGGACAGGGAACTATGGCTACACCTTC CAISVLPGTGNYGYTF
NA NA TRBJ1-5 TRBV7-8 TGTGTCAGCAGCTTAAGGGGCAATCAGCCCCAGCATTTT CVSSLRGNQPQHF
NA NA TRBJ1-5 TRBV12-3/TRBV12-4 TGTGCCAGCAGTGATTCCGGGGCCGGCAATCAGCCCCAGCATTTT CASSDSGAGNQPQHF
many NA TRBJ1-2 TRBV7-2 TGTGCCAGCAGCTTCGACCCGGGGCACTATGGCTACACCTTC CASSFDPGHYGYTF
NA NA TRBJ1-1 TRBV11-3 TGTGCCAGCAGCTTAACCTCAGGGGCGAAGGCTTTCTTT CASSLTSGAKAFF
many NA TRBJ1-2 TRBV7-2 TGTGCCAGCACCCCTGTCGGGGGGCAGGACTATGGCTACACCTTC CASTPVGGQDYGYTF
few NA TRBJ1-1 TRBV6-1 TGTGCCAGCAGTGAAGGAAGAGGGGGACGCACTGAAGCTTTCTTT CASSEGRGGRTEAFF
NA NA TRBJ1-5 TRBV4-1 TGCGCCAGCAGCCAAGATGGTGGCAGCAATCAGCCCCAGCATTTT CASSQDGGSNQPQHF
NA NA TRBJ1-2 TRBV7-6 TGTGCCAGCAGCTTTAGGGGGGGACACCCCAACTATGGCTACACCTTC CASSFRGGHPNYGYTF
few NA TRBJ2-1 TRBV7-9 TGTGCCAGCAGCCTAGGAGGGACATACTCCTACAATGAGCAGTTCTTC CASSLGGTYSYNEQFF
NA NA TRBJ1-1 TRBV19 TGTGCCAGTACCAAGAAAAGGGGCAGTAACACTGAAGCTTTCTTT CASTKKRGSNTEAFF
NA TRBD2 TRBJ2-3 TRBV9 TGTGCCAGCAGCGTAGCCCGGGGACTAGCGGGGGGGCCCCCGGGCACAGATACGCAGTATTTT CASSVARGLAGGPPGTDTQYF
once TRBD2 TRBJ2-7 TRBV20-1 TGCAGTGCTAGATCGGAGTCGGGGGGCTCCTACGAGCAGTACTTC CSARSESGGSYEQYF
few TRBD1 TRBJ1-2 TRBV7-6 TGTGCCAGCAGCTTACCGACAGGGGAACAGGTCCATCGAGGCTACACCTTC CASSLPTGEQVHRGYTF
NA NA TRBJ2-7 TRBV4-1 TGCGCCAGCAGCCCCGAGGGGGGCCTTTCCTACGAGCAGTACTTC CASSPEGGLSYEQYF
few TRBD2 TRBJ2-1 TRBV7-6 TGTGCCAGCAGCTTATCTTTAGCGGGGGCTGGAGGCGAGCAGTTCTTC CASSLSLAGAGGEQFF
NA TRBD1 TRBJ2-1 TRBV5-5 TGTGCCAGCAGCTTTACGAGGGGGCAGTACAATGAGCAGTTCTTC CASSFTRGQYNEQFF
NA NA TRBJ1-6 TRBV5-1 TGCGCCAGCAGCTTGTTTCAGGGGTCACCCCTCCACTTT CASSLFQGSPLHF
few NA TRBJ1-2 TRBV12-3/TRBV12-4 TGTGCCAGCAGTTTAGGGGGGCAGATCTATGGCTACACCTTC CASSLGGQIYGYTF
few TRBD1 TRBJ1-2 TRBV12-3/TRBV12-4 TGTGCCAGCAGTTCCGGGACAGGAACCTATGGCTACACCTTC CASSSGTGTYGYTF
NA NA TRBJ2-5 TRBV20-1 TGCAGTGCTAGAGATAAGGGGCGGGAAAAAAAAGAGACCCAGTACTTC CSARDKGREKKETQYF
NA NA TRBJ1-5 TRBV5-3 TGTGCCAGAAGCTTGGAAGTCGCAGGGATGAGCAATCAGCCCCAGCATTTT CARSLEVAGMSNQPQHF
NA NA TRBJ2-1 TRBV4-1 TGCGCCAGCAGACGGGACCCAGAGAATGAGCAGTTCTTC CASRRDPENEQFF
NA NA TRBJ1-4 TRBV7-8 TGTGCCAGCAGCTTGCCGACTGGGGGGGATGAAAAACTGTTTTTT CASSLPTGGDEKLFF
few NA TRBJ1-6 TRBV2 TGTGCCAGCAGTGAAGGTCGACAGGCTAAGAATTCACCCCTCCACTTT CASSEGRQAKNSPLHF
few NA TRBJ2-1 TRBV12-3/TRBV12-4 TGTGCCAGCAGTTTTTCAGGGGACCCATACAATGAGCAGTTCTTC CASSFSGDPYNEQFF
NA NA TRBJ2-1 TRBV29-1 TGCAGCGTGGACCAGGGGAATGAGCAGTTCTTC CSVDQGNEQFF
NA NA TRBJ1-3 TRBV27 TGTGCCAGCAGGGAACAGCGATTCTCTGGAAACACCATATATTTT CASREQRFSGNTIYF